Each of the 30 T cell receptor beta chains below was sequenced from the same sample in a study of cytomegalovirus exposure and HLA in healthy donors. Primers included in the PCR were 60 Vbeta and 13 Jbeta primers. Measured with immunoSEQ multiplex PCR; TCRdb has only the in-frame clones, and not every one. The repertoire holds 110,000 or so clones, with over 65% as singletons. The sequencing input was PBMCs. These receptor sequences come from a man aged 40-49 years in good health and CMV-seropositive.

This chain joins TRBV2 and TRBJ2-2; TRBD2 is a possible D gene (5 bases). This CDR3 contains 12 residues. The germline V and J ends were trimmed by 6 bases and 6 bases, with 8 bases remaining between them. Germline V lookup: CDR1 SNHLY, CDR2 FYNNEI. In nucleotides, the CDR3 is TGTGCCAGCAGGCTAGCAGCCGGGGAGCTGTTTTTT. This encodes CASRLAAGELFF.

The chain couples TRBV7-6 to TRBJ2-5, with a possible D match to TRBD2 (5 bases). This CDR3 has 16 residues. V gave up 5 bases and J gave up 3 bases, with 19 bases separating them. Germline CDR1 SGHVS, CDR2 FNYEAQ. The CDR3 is CASSPDWTALKETQYF. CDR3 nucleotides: TGTGCCAGCAGCCCGGACTGGACCGCGCTTAAAGAGACCCAGTACTTC.

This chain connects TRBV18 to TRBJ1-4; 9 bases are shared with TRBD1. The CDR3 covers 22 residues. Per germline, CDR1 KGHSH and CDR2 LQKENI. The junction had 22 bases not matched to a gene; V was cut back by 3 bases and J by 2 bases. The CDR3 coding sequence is TGTGCCAGCTCACCGTTCCTCTACTTTTCCGGGACAGGGAGACTCACTAATGAAAAACTGTTTTTT. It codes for CASSPFLYFSGTGRLTNEKLFF.

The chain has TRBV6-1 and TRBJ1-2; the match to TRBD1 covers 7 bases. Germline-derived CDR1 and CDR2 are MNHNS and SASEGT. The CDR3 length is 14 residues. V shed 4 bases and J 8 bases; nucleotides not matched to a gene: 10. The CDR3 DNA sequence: TGTGCCAGCAGTGCCAACGACAGGGCTGGAGGCTACACCTTC. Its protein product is CASSANDRAGGYTF.

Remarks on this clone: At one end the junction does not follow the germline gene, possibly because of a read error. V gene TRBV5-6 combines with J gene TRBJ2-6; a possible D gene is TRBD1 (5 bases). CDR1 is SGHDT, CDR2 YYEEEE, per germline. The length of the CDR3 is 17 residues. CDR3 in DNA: TGTGCCAGCATGAGGACGACGGAATGGAGTGGGGCCAACGGCCTGACTTTC. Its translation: CASMRTTEWSGANGLTF.

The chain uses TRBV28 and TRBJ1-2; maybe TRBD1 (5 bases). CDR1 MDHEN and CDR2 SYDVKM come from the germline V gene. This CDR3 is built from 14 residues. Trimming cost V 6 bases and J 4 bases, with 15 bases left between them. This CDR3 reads CASSRSAGRYGYTF. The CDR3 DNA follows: TGTGCCAGCAGCCGATCGGCAGGGCGCTATGGCTACACCTTC.

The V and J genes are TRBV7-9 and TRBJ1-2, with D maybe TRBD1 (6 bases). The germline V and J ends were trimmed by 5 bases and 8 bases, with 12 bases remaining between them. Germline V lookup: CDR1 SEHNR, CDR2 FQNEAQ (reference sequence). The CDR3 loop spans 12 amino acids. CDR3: CASSATGLGYTF. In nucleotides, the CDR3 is TGTGCCAGCAGCGCCACAGGGCTAGGCTACACCTTC.

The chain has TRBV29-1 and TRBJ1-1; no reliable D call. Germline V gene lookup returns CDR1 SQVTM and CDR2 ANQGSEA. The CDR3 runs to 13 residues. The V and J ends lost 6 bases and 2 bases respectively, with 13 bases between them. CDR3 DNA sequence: TGCAGCGTGGCCGAACAGAGAAACACTGAAGCTTTCTTT. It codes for CSVAEQRNTEAFF.

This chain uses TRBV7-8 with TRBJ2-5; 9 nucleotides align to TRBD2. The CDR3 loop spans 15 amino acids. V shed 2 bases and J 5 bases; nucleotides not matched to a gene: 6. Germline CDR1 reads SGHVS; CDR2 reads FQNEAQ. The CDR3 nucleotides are TGTGCCAGCAGCTTACGGCGGGGGGGTTGGGAGACCCAGTACTTC. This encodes CASSLRRGGWETQYF.

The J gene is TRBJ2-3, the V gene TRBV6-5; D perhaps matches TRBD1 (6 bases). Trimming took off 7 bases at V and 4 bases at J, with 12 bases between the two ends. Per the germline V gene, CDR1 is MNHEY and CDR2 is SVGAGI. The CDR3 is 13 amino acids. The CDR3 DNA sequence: TGTGCCAGCACTAGGCCAGGGGCAGATACGCAGTATTTT. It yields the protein CASTRPGADTQYF.

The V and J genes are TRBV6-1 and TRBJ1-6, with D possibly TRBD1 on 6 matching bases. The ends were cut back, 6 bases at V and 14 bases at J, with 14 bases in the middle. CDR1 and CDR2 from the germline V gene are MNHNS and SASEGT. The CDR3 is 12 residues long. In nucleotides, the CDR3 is TGTGCCAGCAGCGGGGACATCTGGGCCCTCCACTTT. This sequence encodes CASSGDIWALHF.

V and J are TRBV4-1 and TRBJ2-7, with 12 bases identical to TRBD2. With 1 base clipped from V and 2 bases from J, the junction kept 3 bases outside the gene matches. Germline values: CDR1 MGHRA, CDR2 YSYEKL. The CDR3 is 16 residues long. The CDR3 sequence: CASSQAGLAGTYEQYF. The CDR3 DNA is TGCGCCAGCAGCCAAGCCGGACTAGCGGGGACCTACGAGCAGTACTTC.

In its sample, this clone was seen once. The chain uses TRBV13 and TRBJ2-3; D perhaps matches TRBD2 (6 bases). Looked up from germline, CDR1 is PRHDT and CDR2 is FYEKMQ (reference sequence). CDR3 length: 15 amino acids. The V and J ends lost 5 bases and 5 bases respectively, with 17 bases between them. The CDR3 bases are TGTGCCAGCAGCGATACAACTAGCCGGGAAGATACGCAGTATTTT. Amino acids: CASSDTTSREDTQYF.

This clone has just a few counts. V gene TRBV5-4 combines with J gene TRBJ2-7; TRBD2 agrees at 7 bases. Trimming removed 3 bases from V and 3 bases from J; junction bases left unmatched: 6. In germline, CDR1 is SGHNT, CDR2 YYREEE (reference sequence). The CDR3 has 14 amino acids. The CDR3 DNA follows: TGTGCCAGCAGCTCGTCGACTAGCCTCTACGAGCAGTACTTC. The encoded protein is CASSSSTSLYEQYF.

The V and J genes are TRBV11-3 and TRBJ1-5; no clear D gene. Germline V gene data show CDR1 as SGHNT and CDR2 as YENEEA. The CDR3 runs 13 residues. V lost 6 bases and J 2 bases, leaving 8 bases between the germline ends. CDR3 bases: TGTGCCAGCAGTACCGGGGGCAATCAGCCCCAGCATTTT. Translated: CASSTGGNQPQHF.

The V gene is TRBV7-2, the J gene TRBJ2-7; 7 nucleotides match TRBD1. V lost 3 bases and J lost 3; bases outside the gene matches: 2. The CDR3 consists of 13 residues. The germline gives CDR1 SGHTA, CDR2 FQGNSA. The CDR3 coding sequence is TGTGCCAGCAGCTTCGACAGGGTCTACGAGCAGTACTTC. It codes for CASSFDRVYEQYF.

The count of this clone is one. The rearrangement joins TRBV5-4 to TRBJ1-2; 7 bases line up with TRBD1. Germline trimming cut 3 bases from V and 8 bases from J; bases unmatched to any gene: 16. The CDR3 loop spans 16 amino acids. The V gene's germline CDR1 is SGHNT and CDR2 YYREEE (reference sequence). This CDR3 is CASSSLTGKYVEGYTF. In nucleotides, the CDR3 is TGTGCCAGCAGCTCTCTGACAGGGAAATATGTTGAGGGCTACACCTTC.

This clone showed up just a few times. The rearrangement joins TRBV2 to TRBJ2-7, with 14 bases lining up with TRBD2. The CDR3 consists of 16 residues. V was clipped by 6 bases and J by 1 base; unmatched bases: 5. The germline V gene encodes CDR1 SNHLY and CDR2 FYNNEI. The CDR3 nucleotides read TGTGCCAGCAGGGGGACTAGCGGGAGAGGATCCTACGAGCAGTACTTC. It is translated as CASRGTSGRGSYEQYF.

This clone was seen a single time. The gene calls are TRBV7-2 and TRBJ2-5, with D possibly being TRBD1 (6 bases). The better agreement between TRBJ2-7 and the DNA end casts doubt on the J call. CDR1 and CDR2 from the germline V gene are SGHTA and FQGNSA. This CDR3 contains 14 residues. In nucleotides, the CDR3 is TGTGCCAGCAGCTTACTTGCACAGGGCTACGAGCAGTACTTC. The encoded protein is CASSLLAQGYEQYF.

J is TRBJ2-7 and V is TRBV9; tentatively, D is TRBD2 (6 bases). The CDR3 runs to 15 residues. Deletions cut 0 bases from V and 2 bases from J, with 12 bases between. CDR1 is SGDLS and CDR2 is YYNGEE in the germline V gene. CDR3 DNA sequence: TGTGCCAGCAGCGTAGAAGCTAGCGTAACCTACGAGCAGTACTTC. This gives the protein CASSVEASVTYEQYF. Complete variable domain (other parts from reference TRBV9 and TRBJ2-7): DSGVTQTPKHLITATGQRVTLRCSPRSGDLSVYWYQQSLDQGLQFLIQYYNGEERAKGNILERFSAQQFPDLHSELNLSSLELGDSALYFCASSVEASVTYEQYFGPGTRLTVT.

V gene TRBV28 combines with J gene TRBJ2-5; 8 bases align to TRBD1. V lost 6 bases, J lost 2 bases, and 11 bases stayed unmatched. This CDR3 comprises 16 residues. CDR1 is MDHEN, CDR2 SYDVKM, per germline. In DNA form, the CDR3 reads TGTGCCAGCAGCTCCCAGCGACAGGGGCTACAAGAGACCCAGTACTTC. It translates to CASSSQRQGLQETQYF.

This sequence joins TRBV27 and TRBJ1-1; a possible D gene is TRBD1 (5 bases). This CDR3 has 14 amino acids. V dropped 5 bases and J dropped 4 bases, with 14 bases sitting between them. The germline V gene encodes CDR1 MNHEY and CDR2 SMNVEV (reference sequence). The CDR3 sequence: CASSIRTLGTEAFF. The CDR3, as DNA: TGTGCCAGCAGTATAAGGACACTTGGCACTGAAGCTTTCTTT.

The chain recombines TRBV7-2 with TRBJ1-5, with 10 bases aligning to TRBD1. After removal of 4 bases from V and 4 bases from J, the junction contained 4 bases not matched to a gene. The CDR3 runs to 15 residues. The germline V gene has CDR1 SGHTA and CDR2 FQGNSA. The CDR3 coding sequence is TGTGCCAGCAGCTGGGGGGGACAGGGGAATCAGCCCCAGCATTTT. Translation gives CASSWGGQGNQPQHF.

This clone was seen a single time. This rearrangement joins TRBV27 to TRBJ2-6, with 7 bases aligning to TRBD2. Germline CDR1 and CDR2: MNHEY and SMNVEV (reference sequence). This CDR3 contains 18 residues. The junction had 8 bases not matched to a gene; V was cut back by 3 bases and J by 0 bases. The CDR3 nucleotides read TGTGCCAGCAGTTTCCGAAGCGGGGTTAACTCTGGGGCCAACGTCCTGACTTTC. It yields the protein CASSFRSGVNSGANVLTF.

CDR3 loop: CASSLGQGTTQYF. For the CDR3, the DNA is TGTGCCAGTAGTTTGGGACAGGGTACGACCCAGTACTTC. V and J are TRBV19 and TRBJ2-5, with TRBD1 identical over 9 bases. Trimming at V came to 5 bases and at J to 7 bases, leaving 5 bases not matched to a gene. In germline, CDR1 is LNHDA, CDR2 SQIVND (reference sequence). CDR3 length: 13 residues.

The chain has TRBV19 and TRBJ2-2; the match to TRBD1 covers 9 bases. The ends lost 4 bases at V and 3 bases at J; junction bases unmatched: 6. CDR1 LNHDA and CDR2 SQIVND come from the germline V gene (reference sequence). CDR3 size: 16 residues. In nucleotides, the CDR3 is TGTGCCAGTAGTACCGGACAGGGGTCATACACCGGGGAGCTGTTTTTT. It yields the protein CASSTGQGSYTGELFF.

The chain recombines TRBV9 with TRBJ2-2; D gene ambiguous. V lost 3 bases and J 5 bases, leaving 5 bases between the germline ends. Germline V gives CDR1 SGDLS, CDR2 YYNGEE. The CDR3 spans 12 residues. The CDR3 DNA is TGTGCCAGCAGCGCCGGGACCGGGGAGCTGTTTTTT. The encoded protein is CASSAGTGELFF.

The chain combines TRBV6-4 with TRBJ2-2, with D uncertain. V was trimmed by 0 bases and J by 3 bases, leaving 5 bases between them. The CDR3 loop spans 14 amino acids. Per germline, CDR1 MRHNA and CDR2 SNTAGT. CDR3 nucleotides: TGTGCCAGCAGTGACTCTTTCTACACCGGGGAGCTGTTTTTT. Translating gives CASSDSFYTGELFF.

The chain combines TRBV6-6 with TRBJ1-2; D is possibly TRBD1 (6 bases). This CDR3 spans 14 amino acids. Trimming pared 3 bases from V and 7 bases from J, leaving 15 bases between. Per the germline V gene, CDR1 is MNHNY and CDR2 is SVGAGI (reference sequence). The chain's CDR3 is CASSYPGHQIGYTF. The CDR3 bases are TGTGCCAGCAGTTATCCGGGACATCAAATTGGCTACACCTTC.

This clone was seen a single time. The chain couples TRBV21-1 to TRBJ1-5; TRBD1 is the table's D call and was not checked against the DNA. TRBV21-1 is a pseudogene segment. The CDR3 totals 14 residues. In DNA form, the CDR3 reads TGTGCCAGCAGCCTGGGACAGGGGAGTGAACCCCAGCATTTT. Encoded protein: CASSLGQGSEPQHF.